What follows describes a single T cell receptor beta chain. As yet, its antigen is unknown. This table comes from immunoSEQ multiplex PCR, and its TCRdb copy is limited to in-frame clones, with some not included. The sample holds roughly 100,000 clones, less than 90% seen once. The sample's time point: baseline pretreatment blood. Specified treatment: 15 Gy SBRT to primary tumor, nephrectomy 4 weeks later. After SBRT, blood was collected at 2 and 4 weeks, plus baseline. The sample belongs to a study of radiation and T cells in renal cell carcinoma. Study context: Nephrectomy followed 15 Gy stereotactic body radiation by 4 weeks.

Looked up from germline, CDR1 is SGHNT and CDR2 is YYREEE (reference sequence). The CDR3 runs 12 residues. V lost 5 bases and J 9 bases, leaving 12 bases between the germline ends. Study-level findings and limits: From baseline, blood top tumor clonotypes peaked at 2 weeks post-radiation. Baseline intratumoral clonotype presence is unknown without pretreatment biopsies.

This TCR derives from a man aged 50-59 years with renal cell carcinoma. This sample comprised blood, obtained from a patient whose treatment included radiotherapy and nephrectomy. V usage is TRBV5-4 and J usage is TRBJ2-1, with a possible D match to TRBD2 (5 bases). The CDR3 DNA sequence: TGTGCCAGCAGAACTCCGGGAATTGAGCAGTTCTTC. As protein: CASRTPGIEQFF.